This T cell receptor (beta chain) was sequenced during a study of cytomegalovirus exposure and HLA in healthy donors. This CDR3 region has 15 residues. With V trimmed by 1 base and J by 9 bases, 4 bases remained unmatched. Germline CDR1 and CDR2: LNHNV and YYDKDF (reference sequence). Findings and limits, study-wide: Per published reports, the classifier diagnosed cytomegalovirus status with high specificity and sensitivity.

The study ran its PCR with 60 Vbeta and 13 Jbeta primers. Using immunoSEQ multiplex PCR, the repertoire was profiled, and TCRdb retains in-frame clones only, with some absent. The sample has fewer than 150,000 clones; 82% are singletons. About this clone itself: Its antigen is currently unknown.

The clonotype originates from a woman aged 18-30 years in good health and CMV-seronegative. The material sequenced was PBMCs. The chain has TRBV15 and TRBJ2-2, with TRBD2 matching over 11 bases. The CDR3 protein is CATSRVSGGARELFF. For the CDR3, the DNA is TGTGCCACCAGCAGAGTTAGCGGGGGGGCTCGGGAGCTGTTTTTT.